Listed below are T cell receptor beta chains from one sample, sequenced in a study of breast tumors, draining lymph nodes, adjacent tissues. TCRdb independently ran MiXCR on the multiplex PCR reads; one entry per CDR3 protein. The sample lists tens of thousands of distinct CDR3 sequences, around two thirds seen once, with 15% to 20% in the top ten. Material for sequencing was tumor-adjacent breast tissue. Source of these receptors: a female donor with breast cancer. Some clones in this sample may be carry-over from other donors' samples. Each CDR3 is given with its conserved first and last residue. Fields, in order: D gene, J gene, clone size, V gene, CDR3 DNA, CDR3 protein. A D gene is named only where the DNA matches it firmly. Clone sizes are given selectively: once, few, many, or a class where the clone is expanded.

-	TRBJ2-7	medium-sized	TRBV7-2	TGTGCCAGCAGCCCGGGGGCCCCTTCCTACGAGCAGTACTTC	CASSPGAPSYEQYF
TRBD2	TRBJ2-4	-	TRBV24-1	TGTGCCACCTCCTGTACTAGCGGGAGTGACATTCAGTACTTC	CATSCTSGSDIQYF
-	TRBJ1-5	-	TRBV11-2	TGTGCCAGCAGCTTATTCGGCAATCAGCCCCAGCATTTT	CASSLFGNQPQHF
-	TRBJ2-2	-	TRBV7-3	TGTGCCAGCAGCTCGAGGGGTGATTCCGGGGAGCTGTTTTTT	CASSSRGDSGELFF
-	TRBJ2-2	-	TRBV10-3	TGTGCCATCCTGGGGGGTCGGAACGGGGAGCTGTTTTTT	CAILGGRNGELFF
-	TRBJ1-3	-	TRBV3-1	TGTGCCAGCAGGCCGTCGGGGCGCGGAAACACCATATATTTT	CASRPSGRGNTIYF
-	TRBJ2-7	-	TRBV7-2	TGCGCCAGCAGCCAAGATCGGGGGATAGCCTACGAGCAGTACTTC	CASSQDRGIAYEQYF
TRBD2	TRBJ2-7	-	TRBV7-2	TGTGCCAGCAGCTTTGCTTCTAGCGGGGGGGGCTACGAGCAGTACTTC	CASSFASSGGGYEQYF
-	TRBJ1-2	medium-sized	TRBV19	TGTGCCAGTAGTCCGCGGGCCCGTCCTGGCTACACCTTC	CASSPRARPGYTF
TRBD2	TRBJ2-1	many	TRBV24-1	TGTGCCACCAGGACTAGCGGGAACAATGAGCAGTTCTTC	CATRTSGNNEQFF
-	TRBJ2-5	many	TRBV9	TGTGCCAGCAGCGTAGTGGCCAGCGGGGAGACCCAGTACTTC	CASSVVASGETQYF
TRBD2	TRBJ2-3	-	TRBV5-1	TGCGCCAGCAGCTCTACCGGGACTACGGGCACAGATACGCAGTATTTT	CASSSTGTTGTDTQYF
-	TRBJ2-5	once	TRBV20-1	TGCAGCCATACGGTTGGGGGTCAAGAGACCCAGTACTTC	CSHTVGGQETQYF
-	TRBJ2-3	-	TRBV2	TGTGCCAGCAGTGTATGGGGCGTTAGAGATACGCAGTATTTT	CASSVWGVRDTQYF
TRBD2	TRBJ2-5	-	TRBV7-2	TGTGCCAGCAGCTTAACGGCGGGAGCGAGAGAGACCCAGTACTTC	CASSLTAGARETQYF
-	TRBJ1-5	-	TRBV19	TGTGCCAGTAGTATCCCGGCCAGCTACAATCAGCCCCAGCATTTT	CASSIPASYNQPQHF
-	TRBJ1-6	-	TRBV15	TGTGCCACCAGCTTGCGACAGAATAATTCACCCCTCCACTTT	CATSLRQNNSPLHF
-	TRBJ2-2	-	TRBV19	TGTGCCAGCAACTCTCGGCTAGCCGGGGAGCTGTTTTTT	CASNSRLAGELFF
-	TRBJ2-6	once	TRBV9	TGTGCCAGCAGCTTAGAGTCGGCCAACGTCCTGACTTTC	CASSLESANVLTF
-	TRBJ1-2	medium-sized	TRBV3-1	TGTGCCAGCAGCCCCGGGCCGTCTGGCTATGGCTACACCTTC	CASSPGPSGYGYTF
TRBD2	TRBJ2-1	-	TRBV4-2	TGTGCCAGCAGACCACTAGCGGTGAGCTCCTACAATGAGCAGTTCTTC	CASRPLAVSSYNEQFF
-	TRBJ1-3	-	TRBV2	TGTGCCAGCAGCCACAGGGTGGGCTCTTTAAACACCATATATTTT	CASSHRVGSLNTIYF
-	TRBJ2-7	few	TRBV2	TGTGCCAGCAGTTCTACAGGGACGGGGGGCGAGCAGTACTTC	CASSSTGTGGEQYF
TRBD2	TRBJ2-1	many	TRBV20-1	TGCAGTGCTAGGGGACTACGGGGGGGAAAGAGCTCCTACAATGAGCAGTTCTTC	CSARGLRGGKSSYNEQFF
-	TRBJ1-2	-	TRBV20-1	TGCAGTGCCAGCAGCCCCACGGCTAACTATGGCTACACCTTC	CSASSPTANYGYTF
-	TRBJ2-3	-	TRBV5-1	TGCGCCAGCAGCGTCCGGGACACAAGCACAGATACGCAGTATTTT	CASSVRDTSTDTQYF
TRBD1	TRBJ2-7	-	TRBV5-5	TGTGCCAGCAGCTTGGAATTTTCGGGACAGGGGGCGAAGGAGCAGTACTTC	CASSLEFSGQGAKEQYF
-	TRBJ1-5	many	TRBV28	TGTGCCAGCGGGGTGGGCTTCTATCAGCCCCAGCATTTT	CASGVGFYQPQHF
-	TRBJ1-6	-	TRBV6-1	TGTGCCAGCACGCTGGGGGGTGGGAATTCACCCCTCCACTTT	CASTLGGGNSPLHF
-	TRBJ2-1	many	TRBV4-3	TGCGCCAGCAGCCGAGAGAGAGGTGAGCAGTTCTTC	CASSRERGEQFF
-	TRBJ1-6	few	TRBV7-8	TGTGCCAGCAGCTTTTTGAAGCAGAATTCACCCCTCCACTTT	CASSFLKQNSPLHF
-	TRBJ2-3	-	TRBV6-4	TGTGCCAGCAGTCCCGAAACAGGGTTCACAGATACGCAGTATTTT	CASSPETGFTDTQYF
-	TRBJ2-7	-	TRBV19	TGTGCCAGTAGGGGTCGGGGATCCGGAGGACAATACGAGCAGTACTTC	CASRGRGSGGQYEQYF
-	TRBJ1-1	many	TRBV10-3	TGTGCCATCAGCCCTTCTTTGGGGACTGAAGCTTTCTTT	CAISPSLGTEAFF
TRBD2	TRBJ2-1	-	TRBV5-4	TGTGCCAGCAGCTCGGGACTAGGTGGAGGCAATGAGCAGTTCTTC	CASSSGLGGGNEQFF
TRBD1	TRBJ1-2	-	TRBV29-1	TGCAGCGTTGCGACAGGGGGCTATGGCTACACCTTC	CSVATGGYGYTF
TRBD1	TRBJ2-7	-	TRBV9	TGTGCCAGCAGCGCGCGTACAGGGGTGAGCGAGCAGTACTTC	CASSARTGVSEQYF
TRBD1	TRBJ1-4	-	TRBV12-3/TRBV12-4	TGTGCCAGCACTTCCCAGGGGGCTAGGAATGAAAAACTGTTTTTT	CASTSQGARNEKLFF
TRBD2	TRBJ2-7	-	TRBV5-1	TGCGCCAGCAGCACGACTAGCGGGGGGTCATACGAGCAGTACTTC	CASSTTSGGSYEQYF
-	TRBJ1-1	many	TRBV4-1	TGCGCCAGCAAAGGGGGGGACGGGAACACTGAAGCTTTCTTT	CASKGGDGNTEAFF
-	TRBJ1-6	-	TRBV19	-	CASQTSVYFCAISWTAPYNSPLHF
TRBD1	TRBJ1-2	-	TRBV9	TGTGCCAGCAGCAATACCGGGACAGGCTATGGCTACACCTTC	CASSNTGTGYGYTF
TRBD1	TRBJ1-2	medium-sized	TRBV10-3	TGTGCCATCAGTGAGGCGACAGGGGGCGGCTACACCTTC	CAISEATGGGYTF
-	TRBJ1-4	once	TRBV6-6	TGTGCCAGCAGTCACTTCGTCACTGGGGAAAAACTGTTTTTT	CASSHFVTGEKLFF
TRBD1	TRBJ1-2	-	TRBV24-1	TGTGCCACCAGTGATACCGGGACAGGGATCTATGGCTACACCTTC	CATSDTGTGIYGYTF
TRBD2	TRBJ2-3	-	TRBV9	TGTGCCAGCAGCGTAGGTGGGACTAGCCCTAGCACAGATACGCAGTATTTT	CASSVGGTSPSTDTQYF
-	TRBJ2-1	many	TRBV7-8	TGTGCCAGCAGCGAACAGGGCTTCAGCTCCTACAATGAGCAGTTCTTC	CASSEQGFSSYNEQFF
-	TRBJ2-3	-	TRBV2	TGTGCCAGCAGGATGAGCGGCGGGCAGTATTTT	CASRMSGGQYF
-	TRBJ2-7	once	TRBV7-2	TGTGCCAGCAGCCAGGACACCGGTAGCTCCTACGAGCAGTACTTC	CASSQDTGSSYEQYF